This T cell receptor (beta chain) emerged from a study of cytotoxic CD8 clonotypes in ibrutinib-treated CLL. Germline assignment: CDR1 SGHDT and CDR2 YYEEEE. V lost 7 bases to trimming and J lost 0 bases; unmatched junction nucleotides: 2. This CDR3 contains 13 residues. Clones were read by immunoSEQ multiplex PCR, and TCRdb kept only the in-frame ones, dropping some. The sample consists of 250,000 to 350,000 clones, approximately 76% of them appearing once. This chain connects TRBV5-6 to TRBJ2-7, with 9 bases identical to TRBD2. This receptor was taken from a human donor with chronic lymphocytic leukemia. This material consisted of PBMCs, taken at disease progression, from a patient treated with ibrutinib. In DNA, the CDR3 is TGTGCCAGCGGTAGCGGGAGCTCCTACGAGCAGTACTTC. This codes for CASGSGSSYEQYF.